This TCR beta chain stems from a study of shared clonotypes between healthy human individuals. General study findings and limits: A reduction in generation probabilities was seen for non-shared clonotypes relative to those shared by all four donors.

As to this clone: As yet, its antigen is unknown.

Each cell subset's genomic DNA was divided evenly among several immunoSEQ plates. Only in-frame clones appear in the TCRdb table, and some are missing; sequencing was by immunoSEQ multiplex PCR. The table shows about 2.1 million clones, with about 93% occurring only once. Terminally differentiated effector memory CD45RA+ cells were left out of the naive CD8 fraction, which was CD45RO-negative and positively selected for CCR7. The sequence came from a man in his late teens or twenties in good health. Some clones in this sample may be carry-over from other donors' samples. The specimen sequenced was naive CD8+ T cells from PBMCs.

CDR3 nucleotides: TGTGCCAGCACACCCGGGACAGAGTCGTACGAGCAGTACTTC. The encoded protein is CASTPGTESYEQYF. The chain recombines TRBV11-2 with TRBJ2-7, with 7 positions matching TRBD1. Germline-derived CDR1 and CDR2 are SGHAT and FQNNGV. J was trimmed by 4 bases and V by 7 bases; bases with no gene match: 10. The CDR3 totals 14 residues.